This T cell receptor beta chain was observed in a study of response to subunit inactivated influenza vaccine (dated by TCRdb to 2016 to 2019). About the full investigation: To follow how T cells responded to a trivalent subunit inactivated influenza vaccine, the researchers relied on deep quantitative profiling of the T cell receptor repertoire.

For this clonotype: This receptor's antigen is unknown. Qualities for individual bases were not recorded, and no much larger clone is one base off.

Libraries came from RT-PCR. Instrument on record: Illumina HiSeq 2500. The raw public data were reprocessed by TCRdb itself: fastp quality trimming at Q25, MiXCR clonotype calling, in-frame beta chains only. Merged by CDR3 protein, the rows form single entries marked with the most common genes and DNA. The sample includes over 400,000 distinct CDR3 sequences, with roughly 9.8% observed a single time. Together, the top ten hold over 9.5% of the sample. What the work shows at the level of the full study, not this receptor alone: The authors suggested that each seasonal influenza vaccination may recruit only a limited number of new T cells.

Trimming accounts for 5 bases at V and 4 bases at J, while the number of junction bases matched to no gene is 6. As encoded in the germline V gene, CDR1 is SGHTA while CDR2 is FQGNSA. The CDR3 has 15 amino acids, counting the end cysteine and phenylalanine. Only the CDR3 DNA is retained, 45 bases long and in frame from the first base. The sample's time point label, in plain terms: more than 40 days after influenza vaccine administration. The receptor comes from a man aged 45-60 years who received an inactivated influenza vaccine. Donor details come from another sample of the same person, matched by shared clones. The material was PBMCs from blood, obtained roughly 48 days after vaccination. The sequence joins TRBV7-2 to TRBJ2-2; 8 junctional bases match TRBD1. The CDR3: CASSPQGAVTGELFF. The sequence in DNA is TGTGCCAGCAGCCCCCAGGGGGCGGTCACCGGGGAGCTGTTTTTT.